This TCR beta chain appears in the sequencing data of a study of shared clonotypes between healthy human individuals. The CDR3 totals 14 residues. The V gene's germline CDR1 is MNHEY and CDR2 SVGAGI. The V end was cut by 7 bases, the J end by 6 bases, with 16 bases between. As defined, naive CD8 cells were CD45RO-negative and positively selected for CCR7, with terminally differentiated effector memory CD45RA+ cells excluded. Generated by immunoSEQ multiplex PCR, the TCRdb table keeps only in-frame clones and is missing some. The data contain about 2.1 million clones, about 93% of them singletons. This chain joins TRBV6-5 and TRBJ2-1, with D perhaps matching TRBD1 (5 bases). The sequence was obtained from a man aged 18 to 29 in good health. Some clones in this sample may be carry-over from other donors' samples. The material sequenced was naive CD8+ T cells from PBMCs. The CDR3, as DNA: TGTGCCAGCACCGCAAAGGGGCGCGGCAATGAGCAGTTCTTC. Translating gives CASTAKGRGNEQFF.